These T cell receptor beta chains were read from a single sample in a study of T cell responses to AZD1222 COVID-19 vaccine. Clones were sequenced by immunoSEQ multiplex PCR, and TCRdb holds only the in-frame ones, with some missing. Of around 140,000 clones in the sample, 90% are singletons; the top ten hold about 1.5%. Specimen: peripheral blood, collected on day 0 of AZD1222 vaccination. All receptors come from an adult in good health. The CDR3 runs from the conserved cysteine through the conserved F or W. The order of the fields is CDR3 DNA, CDR3 protein, V gene, J gene, D gene, clone size. The D gene is left open where the match is weak. Size is omitted from some rows. Given values are once, few, many or a class for expanded clones.

DNA: TGTGCCAGCAGTCACGGACAACCCAATCAGCCCCAGCATTTT; CDR3: CASSHGQPNQPQHF; V: TRBV6-5; J: TRBJ1-5; D: .; size: .
DNA: TGCGCCAGCAGCCAAGGGGCGGGGGGCTACGAGCAGTACTTC; CDR3: CASSQGAGGYEQYF; V: TRBV4-1; J: TRBJ2-7; D: TRBD2; size: .
DNA: TGTGCCAGTAGTATAACGGCCCCAACTATAGCAGATGGCCAGCCCCAGCATTTT; CDR3: CASSITAPTIADGQPQHF; V: TRBV19; J: TRBJ1-5; D: .; size: once
DNA: TGTGCCAGCAGCTTAGATGACCACAATGAGCAGTTCTTC; CDR3: CASSLDDHNEQFF; V: TRBV11-3; J: TRBJ2-1; D: .; size: .
DNA: TGCAGTGCCAGGGGATCACCCCTCCACTTT; CDR3: CSARGSPLHF; V: TRBV20-1; J: TRBJ1-6; D: .; size: .
DNA: TGTGCCAGCAGTGGCTTCTCCCGGGACAGGACCTCCTACGAGCAGTACTTC; CDR3: CASSGFSRDRTSYEQYF; V: TRBV28; J: TRBJ2-7; D: TRBD1; size: .
DNA: TGTGCCAGCAGCTTAGACTCCGATACGCAGTATTTT; CDR3: CASSLDSDTQYF; V: TRBV9; J: TRBJ2-3; D: .; size: .
DNA: TGTGCCAGTCGAATAGTGGCTGGAGATACGCAGTATTTT; CDR3: CASRIVAGDTQYF; V: TRBV19; J: TRBJ2-3; D: .; size: .
DNA: TGTGCCAGTAGTAACAGGGCAGATACGCAGTATTTT; CDR3: CASSNRADTQYF; V: TRBV19; J: TRBJ2-3; D: .; size: .
DNA: TGTGCCAGCACCCTCGGGGGGCGGGGGACTAATGAAAAACTGTTTTTT; CDR3: CASTLGGRGTNEKLFF; V: TRBV5-4; J: TRBJ1-4; D: .; size: .
DNA: TGTGCCAGCTCAGAGCGCGTTTGGGGGGACACAGATACGCAGTATTTT; CDR3: CASSERVWGDTDTQYF; V: TRBV18; J: TRBJ2-3; D: .; size: .
DNA: TGTGCCAGTAGTGACGCCGGGACAGGGGGGAGAAACGAGCAGTACTTC; CDR3: CASSDAGTGGRNEQYF; V: TRBV19; J: TRBJ2-7; D: TRBD1; size: .
DNA: TGTGCCAGCAGCGTAGCCGGTGGGCTCTATGGCTACACCTTC; CDR3: CASSVAGGLYGYTF; V: TRBV9; J: TRBJ1-2; D: .; size: .
DNA: TGTGCCAGCAGCTTAGACAGGGAGAAACTGTTTTTT; CDR3: CASSLDREKLFF; V: TRBV7-9; J: TRBJ1-4; D: .; size: .